The clone carrying this T cell receptor (beta chain) was found a few times. The antigen is not known. The entry originates in a study of T-cell memory formation after mild COVID-19. V was cut by 4 bases and J by 7 bases, with 17 bases left in between. From germline, CDR1 is SGHNT and CDR2 YYREEE (reference sequence). This CDR3 spans 15 amino acids. Study findings and constraints: The pre-infection memory compartment contained some responding clones, suggesting cross-reactive memory joined.

One entry per CDR3 protein results from TCRdb running MiXCR on the 5' RACE reads. The repertoire has around 220,000 distinct CDR3 sequences, approximately 16% of them found once; the top ten carry about 3.5%. The V and J genes are TRBV5-4 and TRBJ2-2; the D call may be TRBD1 or TRBD2 (5 bases each). This sequence was found in a man between 18 and 29 years old who had mild COVID-19 (a few samples of this study predate the infection). Cell type and time point are not known. The sample comprised PBMCs or a T cell subset sorted from them (not recorded which). CDR3 amino acids: CASSLPGTLGGELFF. In DNA, the CDR3 is TGTGCCAGCAGCCTGCCCGGGACCCTCGGCGGGGAGCTGTTTTTT.